The clone carrying this T cell receptor (delta chain) has only a few counts. These data belong to a study of gammadelta T cells in human blood. TCRdb re-identified clones in the RT-PCR reads via CATT. The data show over a thousand delta-chain clones, with 15% to 20% seen just once and around a tenth held by the top ten. V lost 5 bases and J lost 0, with 25 bases in between. CDR3 length equals 17 residues. CDR1 is TVYSNPD, CDR2 GDNSRS, per germline (reference sequence). The sequence was obtained from a human donor. The rearrangement links TRDV3 to TRDJ1; a possible D gene is TRDD3 (5 bases). Sequences were obtained from non-Vgamma9Vdelta2 gamma-delta T cells from infant blood. The CDR3 region is CAIGCGSIVLDTDKLIF. The CDR3 DNA sequence: TGTGCCATTGGCTGCGGCTCGATTGTACTGGACACCGATAAACTCATCTTT.